Shown below are 7 T cell receptor beta chains from a single sample sequenced in a study of blood T cell repertoires in COVID-19. The repertoire was sequenced with immunoSEQ multiplex PCR; TCRdb's copy has only in-frame clones and lacks some. The repertoire has 90,000 to 150,000 clones, 85% to 90% of them found once; the top ten carry around 9.9%. Specimen: peripheral blood. The receptors shown here come from a man older than 75 with acute or convalescent COVID-19.

The genes are TRBV10-3 and TRBJ1-2; D not certain. CDR3 length equals 16 residues. V shed 0 bases and J shed 0 bases, with 11 bases lying between them. The germline CDR1 and CDR2 sequences are ENHRY and SYGVKD. CDR3 bases: TGTGCCATCAGTGAGTCGGGCAGCAGTTCTAACTATGGCTACACCTTC. It encodes CAISESGSSSNYGYTF.

This rearrangement joins TRBV4-1 to TRBJ2-7; TRBD1 is a possible D gene (7 bases). The V end was cut by 1 base, the J end by 2 bases, with 15 bases between. Germline CDR1 reads MGHRA; CDR2 reads YSYEKL. CDR3 size: 16 residues. DNA for the CDR3: TGCGCCAGCAGCCAAGGGTTCCAGGGGGGAACCTACGAGCAGTACTTC. Amino acids: CASSQGFQGGTYEQYF.

The chain combines TRBV18 with TRBJ1-1, with D possibly TRBD1 on 5 matching bases. Germline V lookup: CDR1 KGHSH, CDR2 LQKENI. The CDR3 extends over 13 amino acids. Trimming removed 6 bases at V and 5 bases at J, with 13 bases between. The DNA of the CDR3 is TGTGCCAGCTCGTCAGGGCAAGGGACTGAAGCTTTCTTT. It translates to CASSSGQGTEAFF.

The chain combines TRBV27 with TRBJ2-5; no reliable D call. The CDR3 totals 10 residues. The germline V and J ends were trimmed by 9 bases and 5 bases, with 7 bases remaining between them. Germline assignment: CDR1 MNHEY and CDR2 SMNVEV (reference sequence). The CDR3 protein is CASPSETQYF. The DNA of the CDR3 is TGTGCCAGTCCCTCGGAGACCCAGTACTTC.

This clone was counted a few times. The V gene is TRBV4-3, the J gene TRBJ2-2; TRBD1 agrees at 7 bases. The CDR3 runs to 16 residues. Germline values: CDR1 LGHNA, CDR2 YSLEER. Losses at the gene ends were 1 base for V and 8 bases for J; bases not matched to a gene: 10. CDR3 sequence (DNA): TGCGCCAGCAGCCAAGCGGACAGGCGGGCTACGGGGGAGCTGTTTTTT. Its translation: CASSQADRRATGELFF.

The chain uses TRBV11-2 and TRBJ2-3; 12 bases map to TRBD2. The CDR3 is 16 amino acids. The J segment lost 2 bases and the V segment lost 6 bases, leaving 6 bases of the junction unmatched. Germline V gene lookup returns CDR1 SGHAT and CDR2 FQNNGV. The CDR3 reads CASRLAGGRDTDTQYF. The CDR3 DNA is TGTGCCAGCAGACTAGCGGGGGGTCGCGACACAGATACGCAGTATTTT.

V gene TRBV5-1 combines with J gene TRBJ1-4, with D perhaps matching TRBD1 (5 bases). The CDR3 has 15 residues. Germline assignment: CDR1 SGHRS and CDR2 YFSETQ. Trimming cost V 4 bases and J 7 bases, with 17 bases left between them. CDR3 bases: TGCGCCAGCAGCGGTCAAGGGGCCGTGGGTGAAAAACTGTTTTTT. Translation: CASSGQGAVGEKLFF.